A single sample gave rise to the 27 T cell receptor beta chains below, sequenced in a study of cytomegalovirus exposure and HLA in healthy donors. Data came from immunoSEQ multiplex PCR; TCRdb stores just in-frame clones and leaves some out. The sample comprises some 120,000 clones, 89% of which are singletons, and 2% rests with the top ten. Material: PBMCs. All receptors come from a woman between 18 and 29 years old in good health and CMV-seronegative.

The chain joins TRBV27 to TRBJ1-1; D may be TRBD1 (5 bases). Per germline, CDR1 MNHEY and CDR2 SMNVEV (reference sequence). V lost 6 bases and J 10 bases, leaving 15 bases between the germline ends. This CDR3 region has 12 residues. CDR3: CASSPRVGAAFF. CDR3 nucleotides: TGTGCCAGCAGCCCCAGGGTCGGTGCAGCTTTCTTT.

This chain connects TRBV21-1 to TRBJ2-7; the table names TRBD1, a call not compared with the DNA. TRBV21-1 is a pseudogene locus. The CDR3 has 14 amino acids. CDR3 nucleotide sequence: TGTGCCAGCAGCAAAGTCGGCAGGGTAAACGAGCAGTACTTC. Translation gives CASSKVGRVNEQYF.

This clone was counted many times. For the CDR3, the DNA is TGTGCCAGCAGTGCTAGCGACACCGGGGAGCTGTTTTTT. Its translation is CASSASDTGELFF. The chain combines TRBV6-4 with TRBJ2-2; the D gene is possibly TRBD2 (6 bases). V lost 4 bases to trimming and J lost 3 bases, with 6 bases between them. This CDR3 is 13 amino acids long. The germline CDR1 and CDR2 sequences are MRHNA and SNTAGT.

This chain links TRBV11-3 with TRBJ2-7; D perhaps matches TRBD2 (6 bases). The V and J ends lost 5 bases and 1 base respectively, with 15 bases between them. This CDR3 has 15 residues. Looked up from germline, CDR1 is SGHNT and CDR2 is YENEEA. As DNA, the CDR3 is TGTGCCAGCAGCCTCCTTGTTGGGGGGTCCTACGAGCAGTACTTC. This gives the protein CASSLLVGGSYEQYF.

V is TRBV19 and J is TRBJ2-5, with 12 nucleotides matching TRBD2. The V gene end was trimmed by 3 bases and the J gene end by 4 bases; junction bases not matched to a gene: 6. The CDR3 contains 16 residues. Germline assignment: CDR1 LNHDA and CDR2 SQIVND (reference sequence). The CDR3 loop is CASSIATSGSRETQYF. For the CDR3, the DNA is TGTGCCAGTAGTATTGCGACTAGCGGGAGTAGAGAGACCCAGTACTTC.

This clone is a singleton in its sample. This chain links TRBV12-5 with TRBJ1-1; D is undetermined. The V end was cut by 0 bases, the J end by 4 bases, with 9 bases between. The germline CDR1 and CDR2 sequences are LGHNT and FRNRAP. The CDR3 is 14 amino acids. The CDR3 DNA follows: TGTGCTAGTGGTTTGGTACCAGCGCGCACTGAAGCTTTCTTT. Translated: CASGLVPARTEAFF.

The gene calls are TRBV5-1 and TRBJ2-1; 13 bases fit TRBD2. V trimming: 4 bases; J trimming: 7 bases; junction bases outside the gene matches: 8. The CDR3 length is 16 residues. Per the germline V gene, CDR1 is SGHRS and CDR2 is YFSETQ. The DNA for the CDR3 is TGCGCCAGCAGCCTACTAGCGGGAGGGCGGGGGAATGAGCAGTTCTTC. This encodes CASSLLAGGRGNEQFF.

The table lists this clone with a count of one. V usage is TRBV11-1 and J usage is TRBJ2-7; a possible D gene is TRBD1 (6 bases). V was cut by 5 bases and J by 0 bases, with 11 bases left in between. The CDR3 loop spans 14 amino acids. Germline loops: CDR1 SGHAT, CDR2 FQDESV (reference sequence). The CDR3 region is CASSLRGTSYEQYF. The CDR3, as DNA: TGTGCCAGCAGCCTCAGGGGAACCTCCTACGAGCAGTACTTC.

This chain links TRBV5-4 with TRBJ1-2; possible D gene TRBD1, 5 bases. In germline, CDR1 is SGHNT, CDR2 YYREEE (reference sequence). The CDR3 extends over 13 amino acids. Trimming took 1 base from V and 6 from J, leaving 10 bases between them. The CDR3 loop is CASSLRGLDGYTF. CDR3 nucleotide sequence: TGTGCCAGCAGCTTGAGGGGTTTAGATGGCTACACCTTC.

The chain uses TRBV6-1 and TRBJ2-7, with TRBD2 matching over 12 bases. CDR1 MNHNS and CDR2 SASEGT come from the germline V gene. The CDR3 is 17 amino acids. V gave up 0 bases and J gave up 3 bases; unmatched junction bases: 6. CDR3 sequence reads: CASSEASTSGGLYEQYF. Here the CDR3 DNA reads TGTGCCAGCAGTGAAGCTTCCACTAGCGGGGGGCTCTACGAGCAGTACTTC.

This chain links TRBV4-2 with TRBJ2-4; TRBD1 is a possible D gene (6 bases). With 1 base removed from V and 5 bases from J, the gap between germline ends came to 15 bases. This CDR3 comprises 16 residues. The germline V gene has CDR1 LGHNA and CDR2 YNFKEQ. The CDR3 coding sequence is TGTGCCAGCAGCCAAGGGCCGTCAGGGGTAGAAAACATTCAGTACTTC. This codes for CASSQGPSGVENIQYF.

The gene calls are TRBV28 and TRBJ2-6; D may be TRBD1 (6 bases). With 7 bases removed from V and 0 bases from J, the gap between germline ends came to 19 bases. This CDR3 has 18 amino acids. Germline V gene lookup returns CDR1 MDHEN and CDR2 SYDVKM. The CDR3 loop is CASISTGTWSSGANVLTF. For the CDR3, the DNA is TGTGCCAGCATCTCTACCGGGACATGGAGCTCTGGGGCCAACGTCCTGACTTTC.

Only one count was recorded for this clone. V is TRBV6-1 and J is TRBJ2-7; TRBD1 might be the D (6 bases). The germline V and J ends were trimmed by 6 bases and 7 bases, with 13 bases remaining between them. Germline CDR1 is MNHNS and CDR2 is SASEGT. The CDR3 has 12 amino acids. The CDR3 loop is CASRHTGKEQYF. For the CDR3, the DNA is TGTGCCAGCAGACATACAGGGAAGGAGCAGTACTTC.

V gene TRBV19 combines with J gene TRBJ2-2, with D hard to call. The CDR3 extends over 16 amino acids. Trimming stripped 1 base from V and 5 bases from J, with 14 bases between. Germline loops: CDR1 LNHDA, CDR2 SQIVND (reference sequence). The CDR3 is CASSIVSAPGTGELFF. The CDR3 DNA reads as TGTGCCAGTAGTATAGTTTCAGCCCCCGGGACCGGGGAGCTGTTTTTT.

The V call is TRBV30, the J call TRBJ2-3, with 7 nucleotides matching TRBD2. CDR1 is GTSNPN, CDR2 SVGIG, per germline (reference sequence). CDR3 size: 12 residues. Losses at the gene ends were 4 bases for V and 4 bases for J; bases not matched to a gene: 2. In nucleotides, the CDR3 is TGTGCCTGGACTAGCGGCCCAGATACGCAGTATTTT. Its translation: CAWTSGPDTQYF.

The gene calls are TRBV5-4 and TRBJ2-3, with TRBD2 matching over 11 bases. The V segment lost 4 bases and the J segment 6 bases; nucleotides outside the gene matches: 4. CDR3 length equals 14 residues. CDR1 and CDR2 (germline): SGHNT, YYREEE (reference sequence). The CDR3 here is CASSQSSGRDTQYF. The CDR3 coding sequence is TGTGCCAGCAGCCAGTCTAGCGGGAGGGATACGCAGTATTTT.

The chain has TRBV4-1 and TRBJ2-7, with D perhaps TRBD2 (6 bases). The germline CDR1 and CDR2 sequences are MGHRA and YSYEKL. This CDR3 contains 14 residues. The V and J ends lost 4 bases and 0 bases respectively, with 10 bases between them. This chain's CDR3 is CASSPGLSSYEQYF. DNA of the CDR3: TGCGCCAGCAGCCCCGGACTATCCTCCTACGAGCAGTACTTC.

The chain combines TRBV28 with TRBJ1-5; D gene unclear. Trimming pared 5 bases from V and 2 bases from J, leaving 13 bases between. The CDR3 totals 15 residues. Germline V gives CDR1 MDHEN, CDR2 SYDVKM. The CDR3 sequence is CASSAEAYRNQPQHF. Here the CDR3 DNA reads TGTGCCAGCAGTGCGGAAGCTTACCGCAATCAGCCCCAGCATTTT.

This chain uses TRBV7-9 with TRBJ2-1, with 8 nucleotides matching TRBD2. CDR1 and CDR2 from the germline V gene are SEHNR and FQNEAQ (reference sequence). The CDR3 contains 17 residues. J was trimmed by 7 bases and V by 1 base; bases with no gene match: 12. The DNA of the CDR3 is TGTGCCAGCAGCTTAGAGATGAGCGGGAGTGTGAGAAATGAGCAGTTCTTC. Translating it yields CASSLEMSGSVRNEQFF.

This chain connects TRBV4-1 to TRBJ1-1, with D possibly TRBD1 on 6 matching bases. V was clipped by 8 bases and J by 6 bases, with 16 bases between them. There are 13 residues in the CDR3. Germline V gene lookup returns CDR1 MGHRA and CDR2 YSYEKL. CDR3 nucleotide sequence: TGCGCCAGCTGGAAACAGGGTTCATCTGAAGCTTTCTTT. The encoded protein is CASWKQGSSEAFF.

This chain connects TRBV6-5 to TRBJ2-5; D remains ambiguous. Trimming stripped 0 bases from V and 3 bases from J, with 5 bases between. This CDR3 has 13 amino acids. CDR1 and CDR2 from the germline V gene are MNHEY and SVGAGI. The CDR3 spells CASSYSAEETQYF. Here the CDR3 DNA reads TGTGCCAGCAGTTACTCGGCAGAAGAGACCCAGTACTTC.

Concerning this clone: This sample also contains other DNA sequences that code for the same CDR3. V and J are TRBV7-8 and TRBJ2-1; the match to TRBD2 covers 8 bases. This CDR3 is 16 amino acids long. Germline V CDR1 and CDR2: SGHVS, FQNEAQ. V shed 4 bases and J 0 bases; nucleotides not matched to a gene: 5. The CDR3 sequence is CASSSLAGSSYNEQFF. CDR3 nucleotide sequence: TGTGCCAGCAGCTCTCTAGCGGGCAGCTCCTACAATGAGCAGTTCTTC.

J is TRBJ2-3 and V is TRBV18; the match to TRBD2 covers 9 bases. Germline trimming cut 2 bases from V and 5 bases from J; bases unmatched to any gene: 5. This CDR3 has 15 amino acids. Per germline, CDR1 KGHSH and CDR2 LQKENI. As DNA, the CDR3 is TGTGCCAGCTCACCAACGGAACTAGCGGGAGATACGCAGTATTTT. Translation gives CASSPTELAGDTQYF.

This chain links TRBV6-1 with TRBJ1-1; a weak D match, TRBD1 (6 bases). The CDR3 consists of 14 residues. The V gene's germline CDR1 is MNHNS and CDR2 SASEGT. Trimming removed 0 bases from V and 7 bases from J, with 12 bases in between. CDR3 residues: CASSEAYRADEAFF. The CDR3 DNA is TGTGCCAGCAGTGAAGCATACAGGGCCGATGAAGCTTTCTTT.

The chain has TRBV28 and TRBJ1-3; D gene uncertain. Germline values: CDR1 MDHEN, CDR2 SYDVKM. This CDR3 has 12 amino acids. The germline V and J ends were trimmed by 5 bases and 4 bases, with 6 bases remaining between them. The CDR3 here is CASSPRGNTIYF. The CDR3 coding sequence is TGTGCCAGCAGTCCCAGGGGAAACACCATATATTTT.

The rearrangement links TRBV28 to TRBJ1-5; 8 positions agree with TRBD1. The CDR3 is 15 amino acids. CDR1 and CDR2 (germline): MDHEN, SYDVKM. The V segment lost 2 bases and the J segment 9 bases; nucleotides outside the gene matches: 9. The CDR3 reads CASSLIVDRVGPQHF. CDR3 bases: TGTGCCAGCAGTTTAATAGTGGACAGGGTGGGGCCCCAGCATTTT.

The V gene is TRBV11-1, the J gene TRBJ1-2, with 8 positions matching TRBD1. Germline assignment: CDR1 SGHAT and CDR2 FQDESV (reference sequence). The CDR3 is 14 residues long. V shed 5 bases, J shed 5 bases, and the junction held 7 bases outside the gene matches. The CDR3, as DNA: TGTGCCAGCAGCCCGGGGACAGGTACTTATGGCTACACCTTC. This encodes CASSPGTGTYGYTF.